This T cell receptor (beta chain) was retrieved from a study of T cells in localized non-small cell lung cancer. General study points: In the blood, greater T cell density corresponded to longer overall survival. Heterogeneity is still possible, as just one tumor region was sequenced.

As to this clone: Its antigen is undetermined.

The repertoire was sequenced with immunoSEQ multiplex PCR; TCRdb's copy has only in-frame clones and lacks some. The sample gives around 130,000 clones, around 89% of which show up once; approximately 1.5% is in the top ten. The input for sequencing was peripheral blood, taken before any cancer treatment. The TCR sequence derives from a female donor older than 55 with stage I lung adenocarcinoma.

The CDR3 sequence: CASSAPVTEAFF. CDR3 DNA: TGTGCCAGCAGTGCTCCAGTCACTGAAGCTTTCTTT. This rearrangement joins TRBV2 to TRBJ1-1; D is ambiguous. The CDR3 length is 12 residues. The V end was cut by 4 bases, the J end by 4 bases, with 7 bases between. The germline V gene has CDR1 SNHLY and CDR2 FYNNEI.